This T cell receptor (beta chain) came from a study of control samples from healthy donors and cancer patients. Trimming at V came to 3 bases and at J to 0 bases, leaving 6 bases not matched to a gene. The germline V gene has CDR1 MGHDK and CDR2 SYGVNS. The CDR3 spans 17 residues. The repertoire was sequenced with immunoSEQ multiplex PCR; TCRdb's copy has only in-frame clones and lacks some. The sample shows about 130,000 clones, 92% of them seen only once. The material sequenced was blood. The clonotype originates from a woman aged 50 to 60 in good health. This sequence joins TRBV25-1 and TRBJ1-4; 8 bases fit TRBD1. In DNA form, the CDR3 reads TGTGCCAGCAGTGAGGGGACAGGAGGCGCAACTAATGAAAAACTGTTTTTT. This sequence encodes CASSEGTGGATNEKLFF.